The source of this T cell receptor (beta chain) is a study of vaccination and CD4 T cells after COVID-19. Study information: The convalescents were made up of six males and four females, two of whom were Hispanic. Study-wide findings and caveats: The authors studied relatively few convalescent patients and analyzed no early post-infection timepoints.

As to this clonotype: Antigen unknown. Mismatch with germline at one junction end may stem from a read error.

The study sequenced cultured CD4+ T cell DNA using the Oncomine TCR Beta short-read assay. MiXCR, run by TCRdb on the PCR reads, gives a single entry per CDR3 protein. Of some 11,000 distinct CDR3 sequences in the sample, 25% are singletons; the top ten hold approximately 24%. Treatment reported: roughly 10-day PBMC culture with coronavirus spike peptide pools or control peptides (ViraFEST assay). Medium was half-exchanged with fresh IL-2 medium on days 3 and 7. Germline V gene data show CDR1 as MNHEY and CDR2 as SMNVEV (reference sequence). The CDR3 has 14 residues. This receptor was obtained from a human donor who had recovered from COVID-19. The sample in question was CD4+ T cells from blood, cultured in vitro, obtained after SARS-CoV-2 vaccination. J is TRBJ1-6 and V is TRBV27; TRBD1 is a possible D gene (5 bases). DNA for the CDR3: TGTGCCAGCAGTCTGGTCCGGACAAATTCACCCCTCAACTTT. This encodes CASSLVRTNSPLNF.